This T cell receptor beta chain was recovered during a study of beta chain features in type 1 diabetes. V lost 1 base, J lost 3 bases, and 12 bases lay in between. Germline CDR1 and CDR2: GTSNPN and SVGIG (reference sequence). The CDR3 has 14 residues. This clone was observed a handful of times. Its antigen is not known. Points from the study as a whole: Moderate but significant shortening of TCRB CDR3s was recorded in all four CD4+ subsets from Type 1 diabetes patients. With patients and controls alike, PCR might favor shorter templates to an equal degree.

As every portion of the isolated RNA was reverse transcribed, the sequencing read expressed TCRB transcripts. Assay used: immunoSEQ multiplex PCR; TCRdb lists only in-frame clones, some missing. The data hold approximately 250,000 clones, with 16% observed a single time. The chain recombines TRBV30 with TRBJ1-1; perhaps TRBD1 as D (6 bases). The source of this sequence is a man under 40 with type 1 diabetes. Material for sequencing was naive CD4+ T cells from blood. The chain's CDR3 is CAWSDTGWDTEAFF. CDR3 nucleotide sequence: TGTGCCTGGAGTGACACAGGGTGGGACACTGAAGCTTTCTTT.